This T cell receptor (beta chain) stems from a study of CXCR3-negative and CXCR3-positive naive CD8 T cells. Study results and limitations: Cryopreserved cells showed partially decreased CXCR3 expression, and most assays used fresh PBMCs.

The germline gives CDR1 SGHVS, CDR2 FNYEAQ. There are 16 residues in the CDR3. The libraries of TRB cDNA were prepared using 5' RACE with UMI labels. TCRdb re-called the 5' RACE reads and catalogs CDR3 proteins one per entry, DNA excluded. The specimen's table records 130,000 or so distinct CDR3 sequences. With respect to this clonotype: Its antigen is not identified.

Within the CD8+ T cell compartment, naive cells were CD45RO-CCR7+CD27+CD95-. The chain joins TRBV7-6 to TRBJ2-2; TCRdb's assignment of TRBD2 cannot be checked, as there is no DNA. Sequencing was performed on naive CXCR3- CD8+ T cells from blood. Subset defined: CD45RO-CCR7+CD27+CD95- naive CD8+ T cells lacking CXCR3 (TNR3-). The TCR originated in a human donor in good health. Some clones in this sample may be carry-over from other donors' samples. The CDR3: CASSPGLPPNTGELFF.